The source of this T cell receptor beta chain is a study of T cell responses to AZD1222 COVID-19 vaccine (dated by TCRdb to about 2021). General notes on the study: TCR sequencing was performed for fewer than 250 trial participants, of whom approximately 200 were given two doses of AZD1222 and some 26 were given two doses of MenACWY control vaccine. Trial participants were enrolled by age into 18-55, 56-69 and 70-plus year subgroups, with roughly 150, 30 and 60 TCR-sequenced participants respectively. The paper's findings and limits, for the study overall: Only six AZD1222 recipients were SARS-CoV-2 seropositive at baseline, limiting conclusions about previously exposed vaccinees. Reportedly, close to half of the unique spike-specific TCRs recognized epitopes lying outside the regions that are mutated in the B.1.351 and B.1.1.7 variants. After two AZD1222 doses, spike-specific TCR breadth and depth were significantly higher than at day 0 and than in MenACWY recipients. Because no day 14 peak-response samples were available, repertoires were characterized only after the peak T cell response. CD4 TCRs associated with the vaccine covered the entire spike protein, and the dominant responses were in regions 160-218 and 743-854. Participants were mostly white British, with more females than males. The authors suggested clonal diversity may have been underestimated. In the small 56-69-year group, the increase in depth fell short of significance, most likely because of low power.

The time point tag for this specimen amounts to: about 28 days (+/-7) after the second vaccine dose. AZD1222 recipients with second doses at about 4 weeks or about 12 weeks were pooled, because spike-specific TCR depth and breadth did not differ between schedules. Vaccinee samples were obtained from the UK trials COV001 and COV002, which included a single-blind randomized controlled phase 2/3 trial of AZD1222 (ChAdOx1 nCoV-19) in healthy adults. Trial participant PBMC samples were collected at day 0 and day 28 after the second dose for TCRbeta chain sequencing. The CDR3 regions of human TCRbeta chains were analyzed by immunosequencing. On the study's bioinformatics: TCRs in the repertoires were matched against a reference library of SARS-CoV-2-specific TCRs that had been generated with the MIRA antigen-specificity platform. Breadth was defined as the fraction of unique TCRs that were SARS-CoV-2-associated. Depth was defined as the fraction of total T cells that were SARS-CoV-2-associated. Using the MIRA data, each spike-specific TCR was mapped to the spike region that the TCR reacts to and placed in a CD4 or CD8 class. Log10-transformed breadth and depth values were compared by one-way ANOVA with Sidak's multiple comparisons tests. TCRdb took over this immuneACCESS table, retaining in-frame rearrangements with V and J assigned. Such tables are incomplete; in checked studies, under half of the missing clones stem from an unresolved V gene, and the remainder is unexplained. Clonal size and the V and J genes are those of that table, whereas D and trimming came from the DNA. The sample yields 65,000 to 90,000 clones; roughly 89% were counted once. The ten largest clones add up to about a tenth of the sample.

A remark on this clone: What this receptor recognizes is not known. No much larger clonotype is one base removed from it; base qualities were not supplied.

V is cut by 6 bases and J by 4 bases, and the space between the germline ends is 21 bases. The CDR3 goes from the cysteine to the phenylalanine over 16 residues. Of the read, only the CDR3 DNA is kept; its 48 bases are in frame from base 1. Sequences MDHEN (CDR1) and SYDVKM (CDR2) are obtained from the germline V gene. This clonotype originated in an adult who received the AZD1222 COVID-19 vaccine. The specimen comprised peripheral blood, sampled 28 days after the second AZD1222 dose. The chain was built from TRBV28 and TRBJ1-2; no D gene is confidently identified. The CDR3 loop reads CASRNRGVGPTYGYTF. Read as DNA, the sequence is TGTGCCAGCAGGAACCGTGGCGTCGGGCCGACCTATGGCTACACCTTC.